The 17 T cell receptor beta chains in this list originate from one sample, sequenced in a study of control samples from healthy donors and cancer patients. Only in-frame clones appear in the TCRdb table, and some are missing; sequencing was by immunoSEQ multiplex PCR. The top ten clones hold 3.4% of a sample with about 120,000 clones, approximately 90% of them seen once. Sequencing used blood. These receptors all come from a man aged 35 to 55 in good health.

This chain links TRBV9 with TRBJ1-1, with no clear D. Trimming shortened V by 0 bases and J by 3 bases, and 9 bases separated the two germline ends. Germline V gene sequence: CDR1 SGDLS, CDR2 YYNGEE. The CDR3 has 14 residues. The CDR3 loop is CASSVGPADTEAFF. In DNA form, the CDR3 reads TGTGCCAGCAGCGTAGGGCCAGCCGACACTGAAGCTTTCTTT.

The rearrangement uses TRBV12-3 or TRBV12-4 and TRBJ1-6; TRBD1 is a possible D gene (5 bases). The CDR3 is 13 residues long. Trimming took 2 bases from V and 10 from J, leaving 9 bases between them. The CDR3: CASSLNGASPLHF. The CDR3 DNA reads TGTGCCAGCAGTTTAAATGGGGCCTCACCCCTCCACTTT.

The table lists this clone with a count of one. The chain joins TRBV2 to TRBJ1-5, with 7 bases identical to TRBD1. Germline V gene sequence: CDR1 SNHLY, CDR2 FYNNEI. V dropped 2 bases and J dropped 1; count of bases not matched to a gene: 5. CDR3 length equals 16 residues. DNA of the CDR3: TGTGCCAGCAGTGAACGAGGGGGCGAAAGCAATCAGCCCCAGCATTTT. Protein sequence: CASSERGGESNQPQHF.

The rearrangement joins TRBV7-8 to TRBJ1-5; maybe TRBD1 (5 bases). CDR3 length equals 17 residues. Looked up from germline, CDR1 is SGHVS and CDR2 is FQNEAQ. Trimming took off 3 bases at V and 0 bases at J, with 15 bases between the two ends. The CDR3 nucleotides are TGTGCCAGCAGCTTCGGGACTGCGGGCGCTAGCAATCAGCCCCAGCATTTT. As protein: CASSFGTAGASNQPQHF.

V gene TRBV11-2 combines with J gene TRBJ1-2; 8 bases line up with TRBD1. The J segment lost 2 bases and the V segment lost 1 base, leaving 3 bases of the junction unmatched. The CDR3 extends over 15 amino acids. Germline CDR1 SGHAT, CDR2 FQNNGV. The CDR3 is CASSLARGQNYGYTF. In DNA, the CDR3 is TGTGCCAGCAGCTTAGCCAGGGGGCAAAACTATGGCTACACCTTC.

This clone was detected only once. This rearrangement joins TRBV19 to TRBJ1-6; D might be TRBD1 (5 bases). This CDR3 is built from 16 residues. Germline V CDR1 and CDR2: LNHDA, SQIVND (reference sequence). Between the trimmed V and J ends, which lost 5 bases and 9 bases, there was a span of 20 bases. CDR3 DNA: TGTGCCAGTAGTGAGGGTTGGGACCGGAGAGGTTCACCCCTCCACTTT. As protein: CASSEGWDRRGSPLHF.

The rearrangement joins TRBV4-2 to TRBJ2-2; no clear D gene. Germline lookup yields CDR1 LGHNA and CDR2 YNFKEQ. The CDR3 spans 16 residues. The V end lost 1 base, the J end lost 6 bases, and 15 bases lay between the germline ends. CDR3 DNA sequence: TGTGCCAGCAGCCAAGTGATGGCGGCAAGCTCCGGGGAGCTGTTTTTT. This sequence encodes CASSQVMAASSGELFF.

The chain couples TRBV13 to TRBJ2-3; 7 bases are shared with TRBD2. The CDR3 extends over 16 amino acids. V lost 5 bases to trimming and J lost 3 bases; unmatched junction nucleotides: 11. Germline V gives CDR1 PRHDT, CDR2 FYEKMQ (reference sequence). CDR3 sequence reads: CASSRTSGKMTDTQYF. In nucleotides, the CDR3 is TGTGCCAGCAGCCGAACCAGCGGGAAAATGACAGATACGCAGTATTTT.

The J gene is TRBJ1-2, the V gene TRBV5-6, with 8 bases fitting TRBD1. The CDR3 is made up of 12 amino acids. From germline, CDR1 is SGHDT and CDR2 YYEEEE. V shed 4 bases, J shed 9 bases, and the junction held 5 bases outside the gene matches. DNA for the CDR3: TGTGCCAGCAGCACAGACAGGGGTAGCTACACCTTC. Amino acid sequence: CASSTDRGSYTF. Together with reference TRBV5-6 and TRBJ1-2, the CDR3 gives the full variable domain: DAGVTQSPTHLIKTRGQQVTLRCSPKSGHDTVSWYQQALGQGPQFIFQYYEEEERQRGNFPDRFSGHQFPNYSSELNVNALLLGDSALYLCASSTDRGSYTFGSGTRLTVV.

The chain recombines TRBV7-9 with TRBJ2-7; no clear D gene. The V and J ends lost 1 base and 4 bases respectively, with 8 bases between them. The V gene's germline CDR1 is SEHNR and CDR2 FQNEAQ (reference sequence). The length of the CDR3 is 13 residues. The CDR3 reads CASSLGSVYEQYF. The DNA for the CDR3 is TGTGCCAGCAGCTTAGGTTCCGTTTACGAGCAGTACTTC.

The chain uses TRBV12-3 or TRBV12-4 and TRBJ2-7; D may be TRBD1 or TRBD2 (5 bases each). The CDR3 sequence is 13 residues long. Trimming cost V 6 bases and J 5 bases, with 14 bases left between them. The CDR3 protein is CASRGTGSHEQYF. CDR3 nucleotide sequence: TGTGCCAGCAGAGGGACGGGGAGCCACGAGCAGTACTTC.

This clone was observed a handful of times. V usage is TRBV25-1 and J usage is TRBJ2-7, with a weak D call TRBD1 (5 bases). The CDR3 has 13 residues. Trimming shortened V by 1 base and J by 1 base, and 5 bases separated the two germline ends. Germline V CDR1 and CDR2: MGHDK, SYGVNS. The CDR3 DNA reads as TGTGCCAGCAGTGAATCAGGGTCCTACGAGCAGTACTTC. This translates into CASSESGSYEQYF.

The chain carries TRBV2 and TRBJ1-2, with D unresolved. CDR3 size: 13 residues. Germline assignment: CDR1 SNHLY and CDR2 FYNNEI. V gave up 6 bases and J gave up 0 bases, with 8 bases separating them. The CDR3 nucleotides are TGTGCCAGCAGGACGGGCTCTAACTATGGCTACACCTTC. Translation: CASRTGSNYGYTF.

The V gene is TRBV30, the J gene TRBJ2-7; a weak D match, TRBD1 (6 bases). CDR1 and CDR2 from the germline V gene are GTSNPN and SVGIG (reference sequence). The germline V and J ends were trimmed by 0 bases and 6 bases, with 15 bases remaining between them. The CDR3 runs 14 residues. Here the CDR3 DNA reads TGTGCCTGGAGTGTAGAGCAGGGGTATTCCGAGCAGTACTTC. This gives the protein CAWSVEQGYSEQYF.

The table lists this clone with a few counts. The V call is TRBV7-9, the J call TRBJ2-7; unclear D gene. The CDR3 totals 15 residues. Trimming took off 0 bases at V and 0 bases at J, with 9 bases between the two ends. Germline V gene lookup returns CDR1 SEHNR and CDR2 FQNEAQ (reference sequence). The CDR3 protein is CASSLAGPSSYEQYF. The CDR3 DNA sequence: TGTGCCAGCAGCTTAGCAGGGCCCAGCTCCTACGAGCAGTACTTC.

This chain links TRBV4-3 with TRBJ1-1; a possible D gene is TRBD1 (6 bases). Trimming cost V 0 bases and J 4 bases, with 18 bases left between them. This CDR3 has 17 amino acids. Germline V gene data show CDR1 as LGHNA and CDR2 as YSLEER. The CDR3 coding sequence is TGCGCCAGCAGCCAAGATTCGTTCGGGGGCACAGGCACTGAAGCTTTCTTT. Translation gives CASSQDSFGGTGTEAFF.

V usage is TRBV6-5 and J usage is TRBJ1-2; a possible D gene is TRBD1 (6 bases). Germline values: CDR1 MNHEY, CDR2 SVGAGI. Trimming took 6 bases from V and 4 from J, leaving 9 bases between them. The CDR3 totals 12 residues. The CDR3 nucleotides are TGTGCCAGCAGAGACAGGATCTATGGCTACACCTTC. Protein: CASRDRIYGYTF.